The 4 T cell receptor beta chains below were found in one sample sequenced in a study of blood T cells in healthy people across ages. The second PCR ran about 6 to 12 cycles with a sample-barcoded 5' primer and J-beta primers. Each CDR3 protein is one row after TCRdb ran MiXCR on the 5' RACE reads. This sample has 650,000 to 800,000 distinct CDR3 sequences, with around 50% found just once. The sample consisted of blood. These receptor sequences come from a woman of 80 years or more in good health.

This clonotype appeared many times. The J gene is TRBJ2-7, the V gene TRBV3-1; D gene unclear. Trimming cost V 1 base and J 7 bases, with 11 bases left between them. CDR1 is LGHDT and CDR2 is YNNKEL in the germline V gene (reference sequence). The CDR3 sequence is 13 residues long. CDR3 in DNA: TGTGCCAGCAGCCAAGGGCCCCCCAAAGAGCAGTACTTC. Translating it yields CASSQGPPKEQYF.

This clonotype was counted a few times. The gene calls are TRBV27 and TRBJ1-2; D is ambiguous. The germline V and J ends were trimmed by 5 bases and 5 bases, with 24 bases remaining between them. Germline-derived CDR1 and CDR2 are MNHEY and SMNVEV (reference sequence). This CDR3 is built from 17 residues. CDR3 region: CASSAYGLAGRPYGYTF. DNA of the CDR3: TGTGCCAGCAGTGCATATGGCCTCGCAGGTCGGCCGTATGGCTACACCTTC.

This chain links TRBV2 with TRBJ1-6; D is ambiguous. Germline lookup yields CDR1 SNHLY and CDR2 FYNNEI. The CDR3 is made up of 16 amino acids. The V and J ends lost 3 bases and 0 bases respectively, with 9 bases between them. The CDR3 loop reads CASSEQVRSYNSPLHF. CDR3 bases: TGTGCCAGCAGTGAGCAGGTCCGCTCCTATAATTCACCCCTCCACTTT.

Only a few counts were recorded for this clonotype. This rearrangement joins TRBV7-9 to TRBJ2-2; unclear D gene. Germline lookup yields CDR1 SEHNR and CDR2 FQNEAQ (reference sequence). The CDR3 has 17 amino acids. Trimming removed 5 bases from V and 0 bases from J, with 16 bases in between. This chain's CDR3 is CASSPPLASPNTGELFF. CDR3 in DNA: TGTGCCAGCAGCCCCCCCCTCGCAAGCCCGAACACCGGGGAGCTGTTTTTT.